This TCR beta chain was retrieved from a study of blood T cell repertoires in COVID-19. The V gene end was trimmed by 4 bases and the J gene end by 6 bases; junction bases not matched to a gene: 8. From germline, CDR1 is MGHRA and CDR2 YSYEKL. The CDR3 sequence is 14 residues long. The repertoire was sequenced with immunoSEQ multiplex PCR; TCRdb's copy has only in-frame clones and lacks some. The sample records hundreds of thousands of clones, approximately 85% being singletons. The V and J genes are TRBV4-1 and TRBJ2-7; TRBD1 matches at 8 bases. Sequencing input: peripheral blood. This clonotype originated in a man in his forties or fifties with active or convalescent COVID-19. Here the CDR3 reads CASSLMDRDAEQYF. In DNA, the CDR3 is TGCGCCAGCAGCCTTATGGACAGGGACGCCGAGCAGTACTTC.